Listed here are 30 T cell receptor beta chains from one sample, sequenced in a study of beta chain features in type 1 diabetes. Reverse transcribing all isolated RNA meant expressed TCRB transcripts were sequenced. Generated by immunoSEQ multiplex PCR, the TCRdb table keeps only in-frame clones and is missing some. The table has about 140,000 clones, about a tenth seen once. Source material: central memory CD4+ T cells from blood. The receptors here all came from a woman aged 40 to 50 in good health.

At least ten counts were recorded for this clone. The chain couples TRBV2 to TRBJ2-3, with D perhaps matching TRBD1 (6 bases). This CDR3 has 14 residues. Germline CDR1 and CDR2: SNHLY and FYNNEI. Trimming removed 6 bases at V and 0 bases at J, with 10 bases between. The CDR3 DNA reads as TGTGCCAGCAGGTGGGACAAGAGCACAGATACGCAGTATTTT. This translates into CASRWDKSTDTQYF.

This chain links TRBV7-2 with TRBJ1-5; D is possibly TRBD1 (5 bases). The germline CDR1 and CDR2 sequences are SGHTA and FQGNSA. The V and J ends lost 5 bases and 1 base respectively, with 15 bases between them. The CDR3 consists of 16 residues. CDR3 residues: CASSRTGAGSNQPQHF. The CDR3 nucleotides read TGTGCCAGCAGCCGAACCGGGGCGGGGAGCAATCAGCCCCAGCATTTT.

V usage is TRBV7-9 and J usage is TRBJ2-5; 8 bases map to TRBD2. The germline V gene has CDR1 SEHNR and CDR2 FQNEAQ (reference sequence). The CDR3 contains 15 residues. With 2 bases clipped from V and 4 bases from J, the junction kept 6 bases outside the gene matches. CDR3 bases: TGTGCCAGCAGCTTACGGGGGGGCTCGACAGAGACCCAGTACTTC. Its translation is CASSLRGGSTETQYF. The full variable domain, with the rest looked up from reference TRBV7-9 and TRBJ2-5, is DTGVSQNPRHKITKRGQNVTFRCDPISEHNRLYWYRQTLGQGPEFLTYFQNEAQLEKSRLLSDRFSAERPKGSFSTLEIQRTEQGDSAMYLCASSLRGGSTETQYFGPGTRLLVL.

In its sample, this clone was seen many times. This sequence joins TRBV7-2 and TRBJ2-5; D might be TRBD2 (5 bases). V lost 2 bases, J lost 4 bases, and 14 bases lay in between. CDR3 length equals 15 residues. Germline loops: CDR1 SGHTA, CDR2 FQGNSA. CDR3 protein: CASSLRARGPETQYF. The CDR3 coding sequence is TGTGCCAGCAGCTTAAGAGCTCGGGGTCCAGAGACCCAGTACTTC. Drawing the rest from reference TRBV7-2 and TRBJ2-5, the complete variable domain is GAGVSQSPSNKVTEKGKDVELRCDPISGHTALYWYRQSLGQGLEFLIYFQGNSAPDKSGLPSDRFSAERTGGSVSTLTIQRTQQEDSAVYLCASSLRARGPETQYFGPGTRLLVL.

J is TRBJ2-3 and V is TRBV6-6; the D is unclear. V lost 5 bases, J lost 3 bases, and 6 bases lay in between. Germline lookup yields CDR1 MNHNY and CDR2 SVGAGI (reference sequence). The CDR3 length is 12 residues. CDR3 sequence: CASSPSTDTQYF. The CDR3 coding sequence is TGTGCCAGCAGTCCTTCTACAGATACGCAGTATTTT.

A few counts support this clone. The CDR3 sequence: CSVEAGQGTYEQYF. The CDR3 region has the DNA TGCAGCGTTGAAGCTGGACAGGGGACCTACGAGCAGTACTTC. The gene calls are TRBV29-1 and TRBJ2-7; 9 positions match TRBD1. Germline trimming cut 1 base from V and 2 bases from J; bases unmatched to any gene: 3. The CDR3 extends over 14 amino acids. Germline V gene sequence: CDR1 SQVTM, CDR2 ANQGSEA.

In this sample, this clone turned up a few times. The V gene is TRBV5-1, the J gene TRBJ2-3; TRBD2 might be the D (6 bases). The V and J ends lost 0 bases and 2 bases respectively, with 13 bases between them. This CDR3 comprises 16 residues. Germline assignment: CDR1 SGHRS and CDR2 YFSETQ. The CDR3 sequence: CASSLAAGRTTDTQYF. For the CDR3, the DNA is TGCGCCAGCAGCTTGGCCGCGGGGAGAACCACAGATACGCAGTATTTT.

There are many counts of this clone. This chain uses TRBV6-6 with TRBJ2-7, with a possible D match to TRBD2 (5 bases). The V gene lost 5 bases and the J gene lost 4 bases, with 12 bases spanning the gap. The germline V gene encodes CDR1 MNHNY and CDR2 SVGAGI (reference sequence). The CDR3 runs 13 residues. As DNA, the CDR3 is TGTGCCAGCAGTCCCTCCGGGAATTACGAGCAGTACTTC. Translated: CASSPSGNYEQYF.

This clone was found a few times. This rearrangement joins TRBV6-5 to TRBJ2-5, with D hard to call. This CDR3 comprises 12 residues. V was clipped by 4 bases and J by 5 bases, with 8 bases between them. CDR1 is MNHEY, CDR2 SVGAGI, per germline. In DNA form, the CDR3 reads TGTGCCAGCAGTTTCCCCCGGGAGACCCAGTACTTC. This translates into CASSFPRETQYF.

This rearrangement joins TRBV28 to TRBJ1-2; 9 nucleotides match TRBD1. The trim removed 6 bases at V and 5 bases at J, leaving 16 bases unmatched. The CDR3 consists of 17 residues. The germline V gene has CDR1 MDHEN and CDR2 SYDVKM. In nucleotides, the CDR3 is TGTGCCAGCAGACTCGAACCTGAGGGGACAGGGAGATATGGCTACACCTTC. Translated, it gives CASRLEPEGTGRYGYTF.

This clone was counted a few times. The rearrangement links TRBV2 to TRBJ2-3, with 11 bases fitting TRBD1. The germline V gene encodes CDR1 SNHLY and CDR2 FYNNEI. The CDR3 loop spans 15 amino acids. V shed 8 bases and J 7 bases; nucleotides not matched to a gene: 11. In nucleotides, the CDR3 is TGTGCCAGCGCTCCGGGACAGGGGGGTCTGCATACGCAGTATTTT. Residues: CASAPGQGGLHTQYF.

This chain joins TRBV7-2 and TRBJ1-5; D gene uncertain. The CDR3 has 15 amino acids. The germline CDR1 and CDR2 sequences are SGHTA and FQGNSA. V lost 1 base and J lost 3, with 10 bases in between. CDR3 protein: CASSLVSGFNQPQHF. CDR3 bases: TGTGCCAGCAGCTTAGTATCGGGGTTCAATCAGCCCCAGCATTTT.

V is TRBV5-1 and J is TRBJ2-2; possible D gene TRBD1, 5 bases. CDR1 SGHRS and CDR2 YFSETQ come from the germline V gene. This CDR3 is 15 amino acids long. The germline V and J ends were trimmed by 3 bases and 1 base, with 10 bases remaining between them. The CDR3 nucleotides read TGCGCCAGCAGCTCCATCGGACAGAACACCGGGGAGCTGTTTTTT. This translates into CASSSIGQNTGELFF. The full variable domain, its missing parts supplied by reference TRBV5-1 and TRBJ2-2, is KAGVTQTPRYLIKTRGQQVTLSCSPISGHRSVSWYQQTPGQGLQFLFEYFSETQRNKGNFPGRFSGRQFSNSRSEMNVSTLELGDSALYLCASSSIGQNTGELFFGEGSRLTVL.

The V gene is TRBV5-1, the J gene TRBJ1-5, with a tentative D call TRBD1 (5 bases). CDR1 and CDR2 (germline): SGHRS, YFSETQ. V was pared by 0 bases and J by 6 bases, with 16 bases between. This CDR3 has 16 residues. CDR3 in DNA: TGCGCCAGCAGCTTGGGGAGCTCAGGGTCGGGTCAGCCCCAGCATTTT. It codes for CASSLGSSGSGQPQHF. The full variable domain, its missing parts supplied by reference TRBV5-1 and TRBJ1-5, is KAGVTQTPRYLIKTRGQQVTLSCSPISGHRSVSWYQQTPGQGLQFLFEYFSETQRNKGNFPGRFSGRQFSNSRSEMNVSTLELGDSALYLCASSLGSSGSGQPQHFGDGTRLSIL.

Only a few counts were recorded for this clone. The chain combines TRBV5-1 with TRBJ2-3, with D maybe TRBD1 (6 bases). The germline CDR1 and CDR2 sequences are SGHRS and YFSETQ. V was trimmed by 3 bases and J by 5 bases, leaving 10 bases between them. There are 13 residues in the CDR3. Here the CDR3 reads CASSYPGEDTQYF. The CDR3 bases are TGCGCCAGCAGCTACCCAGGGGAAGATACGCAGTATTTT.

The V call is TRBV18, the J call TRBJ2-7, with TRBD1 identical over 8 bases. V trimming: 6 bases; J trimming: 0 bases; junction bases outside the gene matches: 7. CDR3 size: 15 residues. Germline V gene lookup returns CDR1 KGHSH and CDR2 LQKENI. The CDR3 loop is CASSPSGTGSYEQYF. CDR3 coding DNA: TGTGCCAGCTCCCCCTCCGGGACAGGCTCCTACGAGCAGTACTTC.

This clone turned up a few times. The chain uses TRBV4-1 and TRBJ2-1; 13 bases are a match to TRBD2. The CDR3 is made up of 18 amino acids. Germline V gene data show CDR1 as MGHRA and CDR2 as YSYEKL. V shed 5 bases, J shed 0 bases, and the junction held 7 bases outside the gene matches. As DNA, the CDR3 is TGCGCCAGCAGCTCCCGGACTAGCGGGGGAAGCTCCTACAATGAGCAGTTCTTC. Translated, it gives CASSSRTSGGSSYNEQFF.

This clone was observed a handful of times. V gene TRBV25-1 combines with J gene TRBJ1-1, with 12 bases fitting TRBD1. This CDR3 has 12 residues. Germline V gene data show CDR1 as MGHDK and CDR2 as SYGVNS. Trimming cost V 8 bases and J 8 bases; bases outside gene matches: 3. The CDR3 DNA is TGTGCCAGCGGGGACAGGGGGCAAGAAGCTTTCTTT. Translated, it gives CASGDRGQEAFF.

Regarding this clone: The sample contains more than one DNA sequence encoding this CDR3. The rearrangement joins TRBV2 to TRBJ2-1; a possible D gene is TRBD1 (6 bases). This CDR3 comprises 15 residues. V was pared by 2 bases and J by 0 bases, with 8 bases between. CDR1 and CDR2 from the germline V gene are SNHLY and FYNNEI. The CDR3 sequence is CASSETTGSYNEQFF. The CDR3 DNA is TGTGCCAGCAGTGAAACGACAGGCTCCTACAATGAGCAGTTCTTC.

This clone was seen many times. This chain uses TRBV29-1 with TRBJ2-5; D may be TRBD2 (5 bases). Per germline, CDR1 SQVTM and CDR2 ANQGSEA. V dropped 5 bases and J dropped 2 bases, with 12 bases sitting between them. The CDR3 sequence is 13 residues long. CDR3 region: CSVSGLTQETQYF. The CDR3 DNA follows: TGCAGCGTTTCTGGACTCACACAAGAGACCCAGTACTTC.

This clone was picked up a small number of times. The chain joins TRBV15 to TRBJ1-1; 10 nucleotides agree with TRBD1. CDR3 length: 14 amino acids. The trim removed 6 bases at V and 10 bases at J, leaving 11 bases unmatched. Germline V gene data show CDR1 as LNHNV and CDR2 as YYDKDF (reference sequence). Written as DNA, the CDR3 is TGTGCCACCAGGCGACAGGGGGCTAGAGTAGGAGCTTTCTTT. This gives the protein CATRRQGARVGAFF.

The gene calls are TRBV2 and TRBJ1-1; D perhaps matches TRBD1 (6 bases). This CDR3 spans 18 amino acids. The germline gives CDR1 SNHLY, CDR2 FYNNEI. V was shortened by 6 bases and J by 1 base, with 24 bases between the two germline ends. The chain's CDR3 is CASRGPGFSTGKNTEAFF. The CDR3 DNA is TGTGCCAGCAGGGGACCCGGTTTTTCGACAGGAAAGAACACTGAAGCTTTCTTT.

This rearrangement joins TRBV5-5 to TRBJ2-3; 7 bases are shared with TRBD2. After removal of 4 bases from V and 2 bases from J, the junction contained 4 bases not matched to a gene. The CDR3 is 14 amino acids. Germline CDR1 is SGHKS and CDR2 is YYEKEE (reference sequence). DNA for the CDR3: TGTGCCAGCAGCAGGCTAGCGGACACAGATACGCAGTATTTT. Its translation is CASSRLADTDTQYF.

The chain carries TRBV7-2 and TRBJ1-5, with a tentative D call TRBD1 (5 bases). The V and J ends lost 2 bases and 7 bases respectively, with 9 bases between them. Germline lookup yields CDR1 SGHTA and CDR2 FQGNSA. The CDR3 spans 13 residues. CDR3 sequence: CASSLSGGQPQHF. The CDR3 nucleotides are TGTGCCAGCAGCTTATCCGGGGGGCAGCCCCAGCATTTT.

The rearrangement links TRBV9 to TRBJ2-7, with D perhaps matching TRBD1 (6 bases). Per the germline V gene, CDR1 is SGDLS and CDR2 is YYNGEE. The CDR3 has 15 residues. The V and J ends lost 0 bases and 3 bases respectively, with 13 bases between them. In DNA form, the CDR3 reads TGTGCCAGCAGCGTAGCCCCTTGGGGGCTCTACGAGCAGTACTTC. It translates to CASSVAPWGLYEQYF.

The V gene is TRBV29-1, the J gene TRBJ2-5; D not certain. The germline V gene has CDR1 SQVTM and CDR2 ANQGSEA. V was clipped by 5 bases and J by 5 bases, with 9 bases between them. The CDR3 covers 11 residues. This chain's CDR3 is CSVSTGETQYF. The CDR3 bases are TGCAGCGTTAGCACCGGTGAGACCCAGTACTTC. The full variable domain, with the rest looked up from reference TRBV29-1 and TRBJ2-5, is SAVISQKPSRDICQRGTSLTIQCQVDSQVTMMFWYRQQPGQSLTLIATANQGSEATYESGFVIDKFPISRPNLTFSTLTVSNMSPEDSSIYLCSVSTGETQYFGPGTRLLVL.

CDR3 sequence: CAISESGTGASTDTQYF. The CDR3 nucleotides read TGTGCCATCAGTGAGTCAGGGACAGGAGCTAGCACAGATACGCAGTATTTT. The rearrangement links TRBV10-3 to TRBJ2-3; 8 bases align to TRBD1. V lost 0 bases and J lost 0; bases outside the gene matches: 5. The CDR3 length is 17 residues. The germline gives CDR1 ENHRY, CDR2 SYGVKD.

The sample holds a few counts of this clone. The chain has TRBV2 and TRBJ2-7, with 7 bases matching TRBD1. After removal of 8 bases from V and 0 bases from J, the junction contained 7 bases not matched to a gene. Per germline, CDR1 SNHLY and CDR2 FYNNEI. There are 14 residues in the CDR3. CDR3: CASLQGPSSYEQYF. The CDR3 coding sequence is TGTGCCAGCCTACAGGGGCCTAGCTCCTACGAGCAGTACTTC.

The genes are TRBV7-9 and TRBJ2-5; no clear D gene. The V end was cut by 3 bases, the J end by 1 base, with 9 bases between. Per the germline V gene, CDR1 is SEHNR and CDR2 is FQNEAQ (reference sequence). CDR3 length: 14 residues. For the CDR3, the DNA is TGTGCCAGCAGCTTTGGGCAAACCCAAGAGACCCAGTACTTC. It specifies CASSFGQTQETQYF. The full variable domain, its missing parts supplied by reference TRBV7-9 and TRBJ2-5, is DTGVSQNPRHKITKRGQNVTFRCDPISEHNRLYWYRQTLGQGPEFLTYFQNEAQLEKSRLLSDRFSAERPKGSFSTLEIQRTEQGDSAMYLCASSFGQTQETQYFGPGTRLLVL.

This clone was detected only a few times. The J gene is TRBJ1-6, the V gene TRBV5-4, with 9 bases aligning to TRBD1. The CDR3 totals 15 residues. Per the germline V gene, CDR1 is SGHNT and CDR2 is YYREEE (reference sequence). After removal of 4 bases from V and 5 bases from J, the junction contained 4 bases not matched to a gene. CDR3 sequence (DNA): TGTGCCAGCAGCCTCCGACAGGGGGATAATTCACCCCTCCACTTT. Translation: CASSLRQGDNSPLHF.